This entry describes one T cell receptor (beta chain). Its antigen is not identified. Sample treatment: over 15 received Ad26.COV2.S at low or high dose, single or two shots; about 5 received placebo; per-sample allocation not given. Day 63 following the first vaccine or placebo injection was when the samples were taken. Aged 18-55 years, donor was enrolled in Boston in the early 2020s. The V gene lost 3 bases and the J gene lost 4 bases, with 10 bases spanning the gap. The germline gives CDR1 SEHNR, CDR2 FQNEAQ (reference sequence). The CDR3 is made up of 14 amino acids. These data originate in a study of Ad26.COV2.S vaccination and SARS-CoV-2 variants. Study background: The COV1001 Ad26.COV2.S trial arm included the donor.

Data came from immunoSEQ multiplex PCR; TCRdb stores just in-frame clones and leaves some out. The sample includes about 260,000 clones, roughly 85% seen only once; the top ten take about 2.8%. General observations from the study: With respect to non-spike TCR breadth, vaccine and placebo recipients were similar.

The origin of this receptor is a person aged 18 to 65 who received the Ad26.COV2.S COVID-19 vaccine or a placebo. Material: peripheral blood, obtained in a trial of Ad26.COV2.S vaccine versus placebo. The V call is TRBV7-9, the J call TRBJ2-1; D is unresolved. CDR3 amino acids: CASSFGQEYNEQFF. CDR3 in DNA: TGTGCCAGCAGCTTCGGGCAGGAGTACAATGAGCAGTTCTTC.